One and the same sample provided the 4 T cell receptor beta chains below, sequenced in a study of T cell changes during pregnancy in multiple sclerosis. Sequenced by immunoSEQ multiplex PCR; TCRdb stores in-frame clones only, minus some. The table has 50,000 to 65,000 clones, about 90% seen once. This specimen was peripheral blood, taken in the third trimester of pregnancy. Source of these receptors: a female donor in good health, enrolled as a control in a pregnancy study.

This clone was picked up a small number of times. This chain joins TRBV19 and TRBJ1-2; D is undetermined. The CDR3 runs to 15 residues. V dropped 4 bases and J dropped 0 bases, with 12 bases sitting between them. Germline V CDR1 and CDR2: LNHDA, SQIVND (reference sequence). This CDR3 reads CASSTQAVSNYGYTF. The CDR3 DNA reads as TGTGCCAGTAGTACCCAGGCAGTCTCTAACTATGGCTACACCTTC. The full variable domain, its missing parts supplied by reference TRBV19 and TRBJ1-2, is DGGITQSPKYLFRKEGQNVTLSCEQNLNHDAMYWYRQDPGQGLRLIYYSQIVNDFQKGDIAEGYSVSREKKESFPLTVTSAQKNPTAFYLCASSTQAVSNYGYTFGSGTRLTVV.

The gene calls are TRBV27 and TRBJ2-7; no clear D. The CDR3 has 11 amino acids. The germline V gene has CDR1 MNHEY and CDR2 SMNVEV (reference sequence). Trimming took off 4 bases at V and 5 bases at J, with 6 bases between the two ends. As DNA, the CDR3 is TGTGCCAGCAGTTCCCGAGACGAGCAGTACTTC. Residues: CASSSRDEQYF.

CDR3 in amino acids: CSVLTDRGRTGELFF. The CDR3 nucleotides read TGCAGCGTTTTGACGGACAGGGGGCGAACCGGGGAGCTGTTTTTT. The chain recombines TRBV29-1 with TRBJ2-2; 11 positions agree with TRBD1. Trimming at V came to 5 bases and at J to 5 bases, leaving 7 bases not matched to a gene. Germline-derived CDR1 and CDR2 are SQVTM and ANQGSEA. CDR3 length: 15 residues.

The genes are TRBV27 and TRBJ2-7; D not certain. Deletions cut 6 bases from V and 2 bases from J, with 14 bases between. The CDR3 consists of 14 residues. Germline V gene lookup returns CDR1 MNHEY and CDR2 SMNVEV (reference sequence). CDR3 residues: CASRPSPIPYEQYF. Here the CDR3 DNA reads TGTGCCAGCAGGCCCAGTCCAATACCCTACGAGCAGTACTTC.